A selection of T cell receptor beta chains follows, all from one sample in a study of cytomegalovirus exposure and HLA in healthy donors. Sequenced by immunoSEQ multiplex PCR; TCRdb stores in-frame clones only, minus some. The data hold 200,000 to 250,000 clones, with 70% to 85% observed a single time. Sequenced material: PBMCs. These receptors all stem from a woman in her 40s in good health and CMV-seronegative. The CDR3 runs from the conserved cysteine through the conserved F or W. A D gene is named only where the DNA matches it firmly.

J gene: TRBJ2-2; D gene: TRBD1; V gene: TRBV5-1; CDR3 protein: CASSSGTGDANTGELFF
J gene: TRBJ1-1; D gene: TRBD1; V gene: TRBV27; CDR3 protein: CASSARQGLNTEAFF
J gene: TRBJ2-7; D gene: NA; V gene: TRBV10-3; CDR3 protein: CAISERAGGPYEQYF
J gene: TRBJ2-2; D gene: NA; V gene: TRBV5-1; CDR3 protein: CASSLIASEGSGELFF
J gene: TRBJ2-6; D gene: TRBD1; V gene: TRBV7-8; CDR3 protein: CASRLTGTGANVLTF
J gene: TRBJ1-1; D gene: TRBD1; V gene: TRBV7-3; CDR3 protein: CASSLTGQGSFLNTEAFF
J gene: TRBJ1-2; D gene: TRBD1; V gene: TRBV5-1; CDR3 protein: CASRVGTDYGYTF
J gene: TRBJ1-1; D gene: TRBD1; V gene: TRBV19; CDR3 protein: CASSPGQAGTEAFF
J gene: TRBJ2-1; D gene: NA; V gene: TRBV7-3; CDR3 protein: CASSLGPNNEQFF
J gene: TRBJ2-7; D gene: NA; V gene: TRBV25-1; CDR3 protein: CASSVVLEEQYF
J gene: TRBJ1-6; D gene: TRBD1; V gene: TRBV7-8; CDR3 protein: CASRETQTSGQGMNSPLHF
J gene: TRBJ2-7; D gene: NA; V gene: TRBV9; CDR3 protein: CASEGKGGYEQYF
J gene: TRBJ2-2; D gene: NA; V gene: TRBV10-3; CDR3 protein: CAISAKGAGELFF
J gene: TRBJ2-7; D gene: NA; V gene: TRBV5-1; CDR3 protein: CASRLSDSYYEQYF
J gene: TRBJ2-2; D gene: TRBD1; V gene: TRBV4-2; CDR3 protein: CASSQRGQGATGELFF
J gene: TRBJ1-6; D gene: NA; V gene: TRBV4-3; CDR3 protein: CASSQGRTVSSSYNSPLHF
J gene: TRBJ1-6; D gene: NA; V gene: TRBV9; CDR3 protein: CASSPRDMGNSPLHF
J gene: TRBJ2-7; D gene: TRBD1; V gene: TRBV6-5; CDR3 protein: CASSYGTGFGEQYF
J gene: TRBJ2-1; D gene: NA; V gene: TRBV4-1; CDR3 protein: CASSLLGGPYNEQFF
J gene: TRBJ2-2; D gene: NA; V gene: TRBV11-2; CDR3 protein: CASSLRGPDTGELFF
J gene: TRBJ2-7; D gene: NA; V gene: TRBV18; CDR3 protein: CASSPTPGLSREQYF
J gene: TRBJ2-6; D gene: NA; V gene: TRBV29-1; CDR3 protein: CSALDSGANVLTF
J gene: TRBJ1-2; D gene: TRBD1; V gene: TRBV5-6; CDR3 protein: CASSTSGTGVYGYTF
J gene: TRBJ2-1; D gene: TRBD1; V gene: TRBV5-4; CDR3 protein: CASSLDRGPYNEQFF
J gene: TRBJ2-1; D gene: TRBD2; V gene: TRBV9; CDR3 protein: CASSQRLAAYNEQFF
J gene: TRBJ2-1; D gene: TRBD2; V gene: TRBV28; CDR3 protein: CASCPLAGGNEQFF
J gene: TRBJ2-7; D gene: TRBD1; V gene: TRBV6-5; CDR3 protein: CASTYRGLWGYEQYF
J gene: TRBJ2-7; D gene: TRBD1; V gene: TRBV7-9; CDR3 protein: CASSRGQYYEQYF
J gene: TRBJ2-3; D gene: TRBD1; V gene: TRBV19; CDR3 protein: CASSIMGQGTDTQYF
J gene: TRBJ1-1; D gene: NA; V gene: TRBV5-1; CDR3 protein: CASSFSMNTEAFF
J gene: TRBJ1-2; D gene: NA; V gene: TRBV30; CDR3 protein: CAWSRGSGYTF
J gene: TRBJ1-1; D gene: NA; V gene: TRBV29-1; CDR3 protein: CSVAKPQGEAFF
J gene: TRBJ1-1; D gene: NA; V gene: TRBV5-1; CDR3 protein: CASSLSGASGTEAFF
J gene: TRBJ1-2; D gene: NA; V gene: TRBV5-5; CDR3 protein: CASSLFSSTYGYTF
J gene: TRBJ1-1; D gene: NA; V gene: TRBV14; CDR3 protein: CASSPTRGTLNTEAFF
J gene: TRBJ2-5; D gene: NA; V gene: TRBV2; CDR3 protein: CASSDLPEETQYF
J gene: TRBJ1-1; D gene: NA; V gene: TRBV4-2; CDR3 protein: CASSQVGGTEAFF
J gene: TRBJ2-2; D gene: TRBD1; V gene: TRBV18; CDR3 protein: CASSPRTGGTGELFF
J gene: TRBJ2-7; D gene: NA; V gene: TRBV30; CDR3 protein: CAFTGPSSNEQYF
J gene: TRBJ1-4; D gene: NA; V gene: TRBV28; CDR3 protein: CASSLTGMSSNEKLFF
J gene: TRBJ1-1; D gene: NA; V gene: TRBV30; CDR3 protein: CAWSVYWDTSMNTEAFF
J gene: TRBJ1-1; D gene: TRBD1; V gene: TRBV2; CDR3 protein: CASSDFDRAWAFF
J gene: TRBJ2-3; D gene: NA; V gene: TRBV2; CDR3 protein: CASTLLAGWDTQYF
J gene: TRBJ2-1; D gene: NA; V gene: TRBV11-3; CDR3 protein: CASTASFHEQFF
J gene: TRBJ1-3; D gene: NA; V gene: TRBV9; CDR3 protein: CASSVGPGIGSGNTIYF
J gene: TRBJ1-4; D gene: TRBD1; V gene: TRBV30; CDR3 protein: CAWSVPGGFFEKLFF
J gene: TRBJ2-5; D gene: TRBD2; V gene: TRBV7-2; CDR3 protein: CASSGRNLAGGHRPMTQYF
J gene: TRBJ2-7; D gene: TRBD1; V gene: TRBV25-1; CDR3 protein: CASSERQGYEQYF
J gene: TRBJ1-2; D gene: TRBD1; V gene: TRBV30; CDR3 protein: CAWSDQTGTGGGYTF
J gene: TRBJ1-6; D gene: NA; V gene: TRBV6-6; CDR3 protein: CASSDRPRDNSPLHF
J gene: TRBJ2-7; D gene: TRBD1; V gene: TRBV27; CDR3 protein: CASRKDRSYEQYF
J gene: TRBJ2-1; D gene: NA; V gene: TRBV9; CDR3 protein: CASSLAFKRVWSNEQFF
J gene: TRBJ2-1; D gene: TRBD2; V gene: TRBV4-2; CDR3 protein: CASRHSSGGSPNEQFF
J gene: TRBJ1-2; D gene: NA; V gene: TRBV2; CDR3 protein: CASSDRNYGYTF
J gene: TRBJ1-1; D gene: NA; V gene: TRBV6-4; CDR3 protein: CASRRTPDSNTEAFF
J gene: TRBJ2-7; D gene: NA; V gene: TRBV6-6; CDR3 protein: CASTSLLGHEQYF
J gene: TRBJ2-7; D gene: TRBD2; V gene: TRBV25-1; CDR3 protein: CASSESGAFSYEQYF
J gene: TRBJ1-5; D gene: TRBD1; V gene: TRBV9; CDR3 protein: CASSTMGDRFSNQPQHF
J gene: TRBJ1-5; D gene: TRBD1; V gene: TRBV5-8; CDR3 protein: CASSPRGVTPQHF